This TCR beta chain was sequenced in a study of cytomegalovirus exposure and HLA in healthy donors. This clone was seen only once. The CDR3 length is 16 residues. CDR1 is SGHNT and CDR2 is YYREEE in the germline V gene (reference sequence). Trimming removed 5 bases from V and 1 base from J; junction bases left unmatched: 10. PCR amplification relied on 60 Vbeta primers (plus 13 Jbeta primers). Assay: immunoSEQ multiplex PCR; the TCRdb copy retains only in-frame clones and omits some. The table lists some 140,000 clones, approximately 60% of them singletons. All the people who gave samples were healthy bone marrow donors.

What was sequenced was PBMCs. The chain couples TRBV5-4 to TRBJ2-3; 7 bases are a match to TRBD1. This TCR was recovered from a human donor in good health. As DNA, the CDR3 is TGTGCCAGCAGGGGCGAGAGGGACAGTGGCACAGATACGCAGTATTTT. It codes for CASRGERDSGTDTQYF. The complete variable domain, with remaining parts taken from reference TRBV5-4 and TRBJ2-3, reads ETGVTQSPTHLIKTRGQQVTLRCSSQSGHNTVSWYQQALGQGPQFIFQYYREEENGRGNFPPRFSGLQFPNYSSELNVNALELDDSALYLCASRGERDSGTDTQYFGPGTRLTVL.